A single T cell receptor (beta chain) is shown here with its context. Its antigen is unknown. Profiling relied on immunoSEQ multiplex PCR, and the TCRdb table lists in-frame clones only, not all of them. Here the sample spans roughly 28,000 clones, 82% being singletons. The data belong to a study of stem cell transplantation in POMP-related autoinflammatory disease. About the study: The study hypothesized thymoproteasome defects skew the TRB repertoire via impaired CD8+ selection.

The CDR3 spans 14 residues. The germline V gene encodes CDR1 LNHDA and CDR2 SQIVND (reference sequence). V gave up 4 bases and J gave up 10 bases; unmatched junction bases: 6. General study results and limits: Across all analyzed T-cell subsets, patients with PRAID tended toward reduced diversity and increased clonality.

Sample: CD4+ T cells from PBMCs, taken before stem cell transplantation. This TCR was sampled from a human donor with POMP-related autoinflammation and immune dysregulation (PRAID). This rearrangement joins TRBV19 to TRBJ2-1, with 11 bases that match TRBD2. CDR3 bases: TGTGCCAGTAGTACGGTAGCGGGAGGGTTGGAGCAGTTCTTC. Its protein product is CASSTVAGGLEQFF.